Here is one T cell receptor (beta chain) with its context. This sample was included in a study of blood T cell repertoires in COVID-19. TCRdb's copy holds only in-frame clones and misses some; the assay was immunoSEQ multiplex PCR. The sample has more than 250,000 clones, 70% to 90% seen once. CDR3 length: 13 residues. The ends were cut back, 5 bases at V and 8 bases at J, with 15 bases in the middle. Sequences were obtained from PBMCs or T cells enriched from blood (not recorded which). The receptor comes from a woman aged 30 to 39 who had recovered from COVID-19. This chain connects TRBV12-3 or TRBV12-4 to TRBJ1-2; D perhaps matches TRBD1 (6 bases). The CDR3 nucleotides are TGTGCCAGCAGTCCCTTGGGGGCGCAGGGCTACACCTTC. It encodes CASSPLGAQGYTF.